A selection of T cell receptor beta chains follows, all from one sample in a study of blood T cell repertoires in COVID-19. The data were produced by immunoSEQ multiplex PCR, yet TCRdb's version contains in-frame clones alone and is incomplete. The sample lists approximately 100,000 clones, roughly four fifths seen once, with 20% to 25% in the top ten. Sequenced input: peripheral blood. The receptors come from a man between 65 and 85 years old with active or convalescent COVID-19. Both conserved end residues are part of each CDR3. Fields, in order: D gene, clone size, CDR3 length, V gene, J gene, CDR3 protein, CDR3 DNA. A D gene is named only where the DNA matches it firmly. Rows give clone size only sometimes, using once, few, many, or a class for an expanded clone.

-	-	14	TRBV5-4	TRBJ1-2	CASSLGQANYGYTF	TGTGCCAGCAGCTTGGGTCAGGCCAACTATGGCTACACCTTC
TRBD1	-	14	TRBV6-1	TRBJ2-7	CASSSGQALGEQYF	TGTGCCAGCAGTTCTGGACAGGCGTTGGGCGAGCAGTACTTC
-	-	15	TRBV29-1	TRBJ1-1	CSARQQGFQHTEAFF	TGCAGCGCCCGACAACAGGGATTTCAGCACACTGAAGCTTTCTTT
TRBD1	-	15	TRBV5-8	TRBJ1-1	CASSSTKTGGTEAFF	TGTGCCAGCAGCTCCACAAAAACAGGGGGCACTGAAGCTTTCTTT
TRBD1	-	15	TRBV6-6	TRBJ1-6	CASSDLTGWNSPLHF	TGTGCCAGCAGCGACCTGACAGGGTGGAATTCACCCCTCCACTTT
TRBD1	-	15	TRBV10-3	TRBJ1-6	CAISTDRGRNSPLHF	TGTGCCATCAGCACGGACAGGGGGCGGAATTCACCCCTCCACTTT
TRBD2	-	18	TRBV18	TRBJ2-3	CASSPLTSGRSFTDTQYF	TGTGCCAGCTCACCACTGACTAGCGGGAGGTCTTTCACAGATACGCAGTATTTT
-	-	18	TRBV4-1	TRBJ1-1	CASSQVGGLGKRDTEAFF	TGCGCCAGCAGCCAAGTGGGAGGTTTAGGGAAGAGGGACACTGAAGCTTTCTTT
TRBD1	few	16	TRBV19	TRBJ1-3	CASSTYAGTVRNTIYF	TGTGCCAGTAGTACGTACGCCGGGACAGTGCGAAACACCATATATTTT
-	-	17	TRBV3-1/TRBV3-2	TRBJ1-2	CASSQAVGRDFNYGYTF	TGTGCCAGCAGCCAAGCGGTAGGCAGGGACTTCAACTATGGCTACACCTTC
-	-	13	TRBV4-1	TRBJ1-6	CASRGPGNSPLHF	TGCGCCAGCAGGGGCCCCGGCAATTCACCCCTCCACTTT
-	-	15	TRBV5-1	TRBJ1-1	CASSSTVAGATEAFF	TGCGCCAGCAGCTCCACCGTGGCGGGGGCCACTGAAGCTTTCTTT
-	-	13	TRBV4-1	TRBJ1-1	CASSQDGGGEAFF	TGCGCCAGCAGCCAAGACGGGGGTGGCGAAGCTTTCTTT
-	-	12	TRBV12-3/TRBV12-4	TRBJ1-1	CASSFGNTEAFF	TGTGCCAGCAGTTTCGGGAACACTGAAGCTTTCTTT
-	-	14	TRBV29-1	TRBJ1-2	CSVASLGVGYGYTF	TGCAGCGTTGCATCTTTAGGGGTTGGGTATGGCTACACCTTC
TRBD2	once	15	TRBV9	TRBJ2-1	CASSLAGGRMNEQFF	TGTGCCAGCAGCTTAGCGGGGGGGAGGATGAATGAGCAGTTCTTC
-	once	12	TRBV2	TRBJ2-7	CASRADLHEQYF	TGTGCCAGCAGGGCCGATCTTCACGAGCAGTACTTC
TRBD1	once	15	TRBV2	TRBJ1-6	CASSEGQGFGSPLHF	TGTGCCAGCAGTGAAGGACAGGGTTTTGGGTCACCCCTCCACTTT
-	few	13	TRBV5-1	TRBJ2-7	CASSLDSTYEQYF	TGCGCCAGCAGCTTGGACTCTACGTACGAGCAGTACTTC
-	-	13	TRBV24-1	TRBJ2-1	CATSGQVGNEQFF	TGTGCCACCAGTGGACAGGTGGGGAATGAGCAGTTCTTC
-	few	15	TRBV6-5	TRBJ2-7	CASSYDRGSAYEQYF	TGTGCCAGCAGTTACGACCGGGGATCCGCCTACGAGCAGTACTTC
-	-	13	TRBV19	TRBJ2-5	CASSSDSPGTQYF	TGTGCCAGTAGTTCCGACAGCCCCGGGACCCAGTACTTC
TRBD1	-	15	TRBV6-5	TRBJ1-2	CASSYRGDRVYGYTF	TGTGCCAGCAGTTACCGTGGGGACAGGGTCTATGGCTACACCTTC
-	-	13	TRBV12-3/TRBV12-4	TRBJ1-2	CASSKTGDYGYTF	TGTGCCAGCAGCAAAACGGGTGACTATGGCTACACCTTC
-	-	14	TRBV9	TRBJ2-5	CASSYGGTQETQYF	TGTGCCAGCAGCTACGGGGGAACCCAAGAGACCCAGTACTTC
TRBD1	few	13	TRBV12-3/TRBV12-4	TRBJ1-2	CASSQGGNYGYTF	TGTGCCAGCAGTCAGGGGGGAAACTATGGCTACACCTTC
-	-	11	TRBV14	TRBJ2-1	CASSLSYEQFF	TGTGCCAGCAGCCTCTCGTATGAGCAGTTCTTC
TRBD2	-	15	TRBV6-5	TRBJ2-1	CASSRRGEQGNEQFF	TGTGCCAGCAGCCGCCGGGGGGAGCAAGGCAATGAGCAGTTCTTC
TRBD2	-	17	TRBV5-1	TRBJ2-1	CASSVRPRGGPVSEQFF	TGCGCCAGCAGCGTCCGGCCGCGGGGGGGCCCTGTCTCGGAGCAGTTCTTC
TRBD1	-	15	TRBV28	TRBJ2-7	CASSLLGTGVNEQYF	TGTGCCAGCAGTTTACTCGGGACAGGGGTGAATGAGCAGTACTTC
TRBD1	few	14	TRBV20-1	TRBJ1-5	CSASATGVNQPQHF	TGCAGTGCCAGTGCTACAGGGGTCAATCAGCCCCAGCATTTT
-	-	16	TRBV5-1	TRBJ2-1	CASSLLAGSAYNEQFF	TGCGCCAGCAGCTTACTAGCAGGCTCGGCCTACAATGAGCAGTTCTTC
-	-	15	TRBV28	TRBJ1-5	CASTGLEGGNQPQHF	TGTGCCAGTACGGGTCTCGAAGGAGGAAATCAGCCCCAGCATTTT
-	once	15	TRBV3-1/TRBV3-2	TRBJ1-4	CASSQGGGVGEKLFF	TGTGCCAGCAGCCAAGGAGGGGGAGTCGGTGAAAAACTGTTTTTT
TRBD2	-	15	TRBV5-5	TRBJ2-5	CASSSLLAGGETQYF	TGTGCCAGCAGCTCTCTCCTAGCGGGAGGTGAGACCCAGTACTTC